This T cell receptor beta chain was profiled in a study of T-cell reconstitution after alpha-beta-depleted transplantation in children. Comments on this clonotype: The antigen is unknown.

Germline V CDR1 and CDR2: SGHVS, FNYEAQ. Trimming stripped 5 bases from V and 6 bases from J, with 15 bases between. The CDR3 length is 14 residues. Notes on the study in general: A year post-transplant, T-cell counts and diversity derived mostly from newly produced T cells. Several hundred rapidly expanded clones from non-depleted graft cells reportedly supplied alpha-beta T cells about two months post-transplant.

A library of TCRbeta sequences, prepared with unique molecular identifiers, was generated. TCRdb reanalysed the PCR reads using MiXCR and keeps one entry per CDR3 protein. This sample has under 250,000 distinct CDR3 sequences, with roughly a quarter found just once. This clonotype originated in a female patient younger than 10 who had a stem cell transplant for congenital amegakaryocytic thrombocytopenia, so the T cells may come from the graft donor. This material consisted of PBMCs, mostly from graft donor cells, taken 360 days after TCRalphabeta/CD19-depleted stem cell transplant. The chain joins TRBV7-6 to TRBJ2-3; tentative D call: TRBD2 (6 bases). This CDR3 reads CASSPGPGVDTQYF. CDR3 DNA sequence: TGTGCCAGCAGCCCCGGGCCGGGGGTGGATACGCAGTATTTT.